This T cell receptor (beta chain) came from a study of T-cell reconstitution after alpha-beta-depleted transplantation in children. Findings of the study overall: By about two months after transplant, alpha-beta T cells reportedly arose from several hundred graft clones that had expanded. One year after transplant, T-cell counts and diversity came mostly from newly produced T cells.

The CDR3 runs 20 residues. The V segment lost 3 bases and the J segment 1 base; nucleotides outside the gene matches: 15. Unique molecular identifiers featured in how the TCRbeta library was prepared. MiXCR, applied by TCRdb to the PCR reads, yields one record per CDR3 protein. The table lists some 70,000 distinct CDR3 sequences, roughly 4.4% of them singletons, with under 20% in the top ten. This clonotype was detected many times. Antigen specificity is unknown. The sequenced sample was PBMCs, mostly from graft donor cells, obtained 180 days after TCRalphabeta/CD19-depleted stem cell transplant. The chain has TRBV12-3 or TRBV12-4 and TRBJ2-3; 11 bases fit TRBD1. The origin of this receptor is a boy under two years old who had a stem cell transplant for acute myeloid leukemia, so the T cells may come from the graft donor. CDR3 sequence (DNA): TGTGCCAGCAGTTTTTGGACAGGGGGCGGAAATGAAGGTCGCACAGATACGCAGTATTTT. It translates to CASSFWTGGGNEGRTDTQYF.